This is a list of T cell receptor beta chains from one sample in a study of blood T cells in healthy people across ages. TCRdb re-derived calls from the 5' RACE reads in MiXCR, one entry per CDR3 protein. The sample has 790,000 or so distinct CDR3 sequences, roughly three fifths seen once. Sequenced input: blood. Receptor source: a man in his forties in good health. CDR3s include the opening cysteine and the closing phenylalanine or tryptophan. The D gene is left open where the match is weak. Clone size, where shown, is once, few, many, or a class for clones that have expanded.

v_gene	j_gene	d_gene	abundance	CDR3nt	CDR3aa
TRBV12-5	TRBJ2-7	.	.	TGTGCTAGTGGTTTGGTACTGGGCCAACCCACTGAGCAGTACTTC	CASGLVLGQPTEQYF
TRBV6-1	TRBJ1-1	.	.	TGTGCCAGCAGTGAATCTAGGACGAACACTGAAGCTTTCTTT	CASSESRTNTEAFF
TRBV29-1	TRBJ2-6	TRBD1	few	TGCAGCGTTGAAGGAGGAACAGGGGTCGGGGCCAACGTCCTGACTTTC	CSVEGGTGVGANVLTF
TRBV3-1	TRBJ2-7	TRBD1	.	TGTGCCAGCAGCCAAGTGGGACAGGGCGGTGGCGAGCAGTACTTC	CASSQVGQGGGEQYF
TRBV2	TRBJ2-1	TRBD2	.	TGTGCCAGCAGTGGAGCGGGACCAGAGCAGTTCTTC	CASSGAGPEQFF
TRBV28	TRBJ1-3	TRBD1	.	TGTGCCAGCAGCCCACAGGGGACCCGTGGAAACACCATATATTTT	CASSPQGTRGNTIYF
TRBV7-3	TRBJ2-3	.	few	TGTGCCAGCAGCTCCCGCGCCACCACAGATACGCAGTATTTT	CASSSRATTDTQYF
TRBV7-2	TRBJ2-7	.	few	TGTGCCAGCAGCTCCAGACAGGTTCACGAGCAGTACTTC	CASSSRQVHEQYF
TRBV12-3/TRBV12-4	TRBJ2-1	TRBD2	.	TGTGCCAGCAGTTTAAATCGCGGGAGCCGGTCTGAGCAGTTCTTC	CASSLNRGSRSEQFF
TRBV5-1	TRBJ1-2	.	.	TGCGCCAGCAGCCAGGACAACTATGGCTACACCTTC	CASSQDNYGYTF
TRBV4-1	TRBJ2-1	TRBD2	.	TGCGCCAGCAGCCAACGAGAGGGAGGGGCAAACAATGAGCAGTTCTTC	CASSQREGGANNEQFF
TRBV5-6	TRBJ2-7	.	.	TGTGCCAGCAGCTTGTTTTGGGCAGAAGGGACCGAGCAGTACTTC	CASSLFWAEGTEQYF
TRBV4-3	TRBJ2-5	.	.	TGCGCCAGCAGCCAAGATGGCCCGGTTCAAGAGACCCAGTACTTC	CASSQDGPVQETQYF
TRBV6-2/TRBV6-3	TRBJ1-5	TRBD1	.	TGTGCCAGCAGTTACCGCCGGGACAGGGGGCCCGCTAGCAATCAGCCCCAGCATTTT	CASSYRRDRGPASNQPQHF
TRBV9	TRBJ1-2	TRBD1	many	TGTGCCAGCAGCTTTGGGACAGGCCCAGACTATGGCTACACCTTC	CASSFGTGPDYGYTF
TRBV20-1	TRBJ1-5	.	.	TGCAGTGCTAGGAGCCGGGGACACCCTTCCAATCAGCCCCAGCATTTT	CSARSRGHPSNQPQHF
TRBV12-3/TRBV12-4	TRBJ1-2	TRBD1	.	TGTGCCAGCAACTATTACGACAGGGGGGGGGTCAATGGCTACACCTTC	CASNYYDRGGVNGYTF
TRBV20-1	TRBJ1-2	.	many	TGCAGTACCCCCCACAGACTAGCTAACTATGGCTACACCTTC	CSTPHRLANYGYTF
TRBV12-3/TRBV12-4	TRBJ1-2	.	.	TGTGCCAGCAGTTTACAAGCTCTGGGCCGGGGGAACTATGGCTACACCTTC	CASSLQALGRGNYGYTF
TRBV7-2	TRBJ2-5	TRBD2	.	TGTGCCAGCAGCCCAGAAACTAGCGGGATAGGAGAGACCCAGTACTTC	CASSPETSGIGETQYF
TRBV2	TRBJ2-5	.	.	TGTGCCAGCAGTGAAGCGGCGCCCGGGGCCCAGTACTTC	CASSEAAPGAQYF
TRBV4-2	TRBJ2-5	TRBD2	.	TGTGCCAGCAGCCCGGGGACTAGCGGGAGGTCGGAGACCCAGTACTTC	CASSPGTSGRSETQYF
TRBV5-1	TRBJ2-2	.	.	TGCGCCAGCAGCTTAAAACAGGGTGCGAACACCGGGGAGCTGTTTTTT	CASSLKQGANTGELFF
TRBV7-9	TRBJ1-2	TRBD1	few	TGTGCCAGCAGCTTAGGGCGAGGGGACAGACCTAGCTATGGCTACACCTTC	CASSLGRGDRPSYGYTF
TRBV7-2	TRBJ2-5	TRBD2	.	TGTGCCAGCAGCTCTTTTACTAGCGGGGGCCAAGAGACCCAGTACTTC	CASSSFTSGGQETQYF
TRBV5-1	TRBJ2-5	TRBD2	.	TGCGCCAGCAGCTTTAAACTAGCGGGCCAAGAGACCCAGTACTTC	CASSFKLAGQETQYF
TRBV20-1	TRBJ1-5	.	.	TGCAGTGCTCTTCCGGGGGGGAATCGGCCCCAGCATTTT	CSALPGGNRPQHF
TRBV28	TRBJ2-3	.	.	TGTGCCAGCAGTTTACGAGGGAAGGGAGATACGCAGTATTTT	CASSLRGKGDTQYF
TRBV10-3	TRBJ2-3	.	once	TGTGCCATCAGTGAGTCGGACTGGAGAACAACACATACGCAGTATTTT	CAISESDWRTTHTQYF
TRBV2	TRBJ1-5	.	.	TGTGCCAGCAGTCTCACAGGGCTATATAGCAATCAGCCCCAGCATTTT	CASSLTGLYSNQPQHF
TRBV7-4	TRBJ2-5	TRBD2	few	TGTGCCAGCAGCTTAATTCCCCTACTAGCGGGAGGGCCGGAAGAGACCCAGTACTTC	CASSLIPLLAGGPEETQYF
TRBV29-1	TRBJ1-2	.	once	TGCAGCGTTGGACAGACTAACTATGGCTACACCTTC	CSVGQTNYGYTF
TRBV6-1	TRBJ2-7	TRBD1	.	TGTGCCAGCAGTCAGGGGGCCCCCTACGAGCAGTACTTC	CASSQGAPYEQYF
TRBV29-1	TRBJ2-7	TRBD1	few	TGCAGCGGACTTTATACAGGGGGCGAGCAGTACTTC	CSGLYTGGEQYF
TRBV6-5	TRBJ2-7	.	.	TGTGCCGCGGGACAACTCTACGAGCAGTACTTC	CAAGQLYEQYF
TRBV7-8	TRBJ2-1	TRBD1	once	TGTGCCAGCAGCTCCCGCGGGGACAGGGTACGCAATGAGCAGTTCTTC	CASSSRGDRVRNEQFF
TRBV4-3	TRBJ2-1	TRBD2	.	TGCGCCAGCAGCCAAGGACTAGCGGGAGGAGTGTATGAGCAGTTCTTC	CASSQGLAGGVYEQFF
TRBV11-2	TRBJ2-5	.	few	TGTGCCAGCAATCTACAGGGTGGCGGAGAGACCCAGTACTTC	CASNLQGGGETQYF
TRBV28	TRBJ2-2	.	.	TGTGCCAGCAGTTCACCGGGATCTGGGGAGCTGTTTTTT	CASSSPGSGELFF
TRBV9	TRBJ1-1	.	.	TGTGCCAGCAGCGTAGGAGGGAGTGGCGCTGAAGCTTTCTTT	CASSVGGSGAEAFF
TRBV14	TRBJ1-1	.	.	TGTGCCAGCAGGCCCTCAGCAGGGATCGGAGCTTTCTTT	CASRPSAGIGAFF
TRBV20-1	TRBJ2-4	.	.	TGCAGTGCTCGCAGGGATGACATTCAGTACTTC	CSARRDDIQYF
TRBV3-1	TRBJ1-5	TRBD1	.	TGTGCCAGCAGCCAAGGAACGGGACAGGGAAGACTACAGCCCCAGCATTTT	CASSQGTGQGRLQPQHF
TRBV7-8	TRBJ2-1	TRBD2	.	TGTGCCAGCAGCTTAGAAGCGGGGGGGACCAATGAGCAGTTCTTC	CASSLEAGGTNEQFF
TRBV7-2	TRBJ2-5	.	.	TGTGCGGGTGGGAAAACAAGGGGAGAGACCCAGTACTTC	CAGGKTRGETQYF
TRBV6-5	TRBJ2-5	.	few	TGTGCCAGCAGTTACGACGTGCCGACACAAGAGACCCAGTACTTC	CASSYDVPTQETQYF
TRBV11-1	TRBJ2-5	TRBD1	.	TGTGCCAGCAGCACGAGGACAGGGACCGGGGTGACCCAGTACTTC	CASSTRTGTGVTQYF
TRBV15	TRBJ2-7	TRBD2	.	TGTGCCACCAGCAGAGATAAGACTAGCGGACGCGAGCAGTACTTC	CATSRDKTSGREQYF
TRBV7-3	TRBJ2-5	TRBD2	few	TGTGCCAGCAGCTTAACGCTGGCGGGAGCCCTGCTCCGGGGGCAGTACTTC	CASSLTLAGALLRGQYF
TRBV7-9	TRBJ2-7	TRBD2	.	TGTGCCAGCAGCTTCGCGCGGGGGGGGGAAGACACCTACGAGCAGTACTTC	CASSFARGGEDTYEQYF
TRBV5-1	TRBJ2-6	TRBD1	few	TGCGCCAGCAGCTCGGGGACAGGCACCTTAAACTCTGGGGCCAACGTCCTGACTTTC	CASSSGTGTLNSGANVLTF
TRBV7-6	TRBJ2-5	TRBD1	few	TGTGCCAGCAGCCTCGACAGGGGAGCGGAGACCCAGTACTTC	CASSLDRGAETQYF
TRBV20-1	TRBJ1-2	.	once	TGCAGTGCTAGAGACCCGTCGCAGGCCAAGAGGGGCTACACCTTC	CSARDPSQAKRGYTF
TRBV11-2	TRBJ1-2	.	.	TGTGCCAGCAGCGGCGGGCGGAGCCTCTATGGCTACACCTTC	CASSGGRSLYGYTF
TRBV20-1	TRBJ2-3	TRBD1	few	TGCAGTGCTAGCGGACGGACAGGGTCCGCAGATACGCAGTATTTT	CSASGRTGSADTQYF
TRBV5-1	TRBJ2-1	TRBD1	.	TGCGCCAGCAGCTTGTGGTCCGACAGGGATTCCTACAATGAGCAGTTCTTC	CASSLWSDRDSYNEQFF